The next 12 T cell receptor beta chains were all read from a single sample in a study of blood T cell repertoires in COVID-19 (dated by TCRdb to about 2020). To prepare the library, the immunoSEQ multiplex PCR assay was applied. TCRdb retrieved this table from immuneACCESS and kept in-frame rearrangements only. Not all clones are present; in checked studies, unresolved V genes account for under half, and no reason is known for the remainder. The sample yields fewer than 400,000 clones; roughly 89% were counted once. The ten biggest clones cover 10% of the sample. Sequencing was done on a sample of PBMCs or T cells enriched from blood (not recorded which). The receptors were sampled from a woman in her fifties or sixties who had recovered from COVID-19.

The chain recombines TRBV12-3 or TRBV12-4 with TRBJ1-1, with 9 bases matching TRBD1. The trim removed 5 bases at V and 4 bases at J, leaving 2 bases unmatched. This CDR3 has 13 amino acids. The CDR3 DNA reads as TGTGCCAGCAGTAGGGACAGGGTCACTGAAGCTTTCTTT. This codes for CASSRDRVTEAFF.

The chain employs TRBV2 and TRBJ2-1; 9 bases align to TRBD2. Germline trimming cut 0 bases from V and 9 bases from J; bases unmatched to any gene: 12. Germline assignment: CDR1 SNHLY and CDR2 FYNNEI. CDR3 length: 17 amino acids. CDR3 DNA sequence: TGTGCCAGCAGTGAAGCGGGCCTTGGCGGGGGGGCAGGTGAGCAGTTCTTC. This codes for CASSEAGLGGGAGEQFF.

The V gene is TRBV9, the J gene TRBJ1-1; TRBD1 is a possible D gene (5 bases). V dropped 2 bases and J dropped 0 bases, with 8 bases sitting between them. Germline V CDR1 and CDR2: SGDLS, YYNGEE. This CDR3 region has 14 residues. The CDR3 reads CASSVGGMNTEAFF. The CDR3, as DNA: TGTGCCAGCAGCGTTGGGGGGATGAACACTGAAGCTTTCTTT.

The J gene is TRBJ1-1, the V gene TRBV28; 7 nucleotides align to TRBD1. CDR3 length equals 15 residues. Trimming cost V 5 bases and J 1 base; bases outside gene matches: 7. The germline V gene encodes CDR1 MDHEN and CDR2 SYDVKM. CDR3 region: CASSRDRLPNTEAFF. The DNA for the CDR3 is TGTGCCAGCAGTCGGGACAGACTTCCGAACACTGAAGCTTTCTTT.

The V gene is TRBV18, the J gene TRBJ1-3, with 9 nucleotides matching TRBD1. The germline gives CDR1 KGHSH, CDR2 LQKENI. The CDR3 contains 21 residues. Trimming removed 6 bases from V and 0 bases from J; junction bases left unmatched: 21. For the CDR3, the DNA is TGTGCCAGCTCCCCAATCCGACCCAACCGGGACAGGGATTACTCTGGAAACACCATATATTTT. Protein sequence: CASSPIRPNRDRDYSGNTIYF.

This clone has just one count. J is TRBJ2-6 and V is TRBV5-1; no definite D call. CDR3 length: 15 residues. Trimming cost V 2 bases and J 0 bases, with 6 bases left between them. Germline CDR1 and CDR2: SGHRS and YFSETQ. CDR3 sequence (DNA): TGCGCCAGCAGCTTATCAGGCTCTGGGGCCAACGTCCTGACTTTC. Translated: CASSLSGSGANVLTF.

The CDR3 DNA is TGTGCCAGCAGCCACGCTAGCGGGGGGGCTTTCGGGGAGCTGTTTTTT. It codes for CASSHASGGAFGELFF. V is TRBV3-1 (or the pseudogene TRBV3-2) and J is TRBJ2-2; 12 nucleotides align to TRBD2. The germline CDR1 and CDR2 sequences are LGHDT and YNNKEL (reference sequence). J was trimmed by 7 bases and V by 3 bases; bases with no gene match: 6. CDR3 length equals 16 residues.

This chain links TRBV19 with TRBJ2-6, with D tentatively TRBD1 (5 bases). Looked up from germline, CDR1 is LNHDA and CDR2 is SQIVND (reference sequence). The V gene lost 5 bases and the J gene lost 4 bases, with 15 bases spanning the gap. This CDR3 spans 16 amino acids. CDR3 residues: CASSLFQGSGANVLTF. The CDR3 DNA is TGTGCCAGTAGTTTATTCCAGGGTTCAGGGGCCAACGTCCTGACTTTC.

The chain joins TRBV18 to TRBJ1-2, with TRBD1 matching over 8 bases. V lost 5 bases and J lost 13; bases outside the gene matches: 6. Germline V CDR1 and CDR2: KGHSH, LQKENI. CDR3 length: 11 residues. The CDR3 DNA reads as TGTGCCAGCTCAGGACAGGGTTCAGGCACCTTC. This sequence encodes CASSGQGSGTF.

This clone appeared a single time. The chain has TRBV9 and TRBJ1-6; D remains ambiguous. The length of the CDR3 is 15 residues. From germline, CDR1 is SGDLS and CDR2 YYNGEE. V was clipped by 0 bases and J by 4 bases, with 8 bases between them. CDR3 DNA sequence: TGTGCCAGCAGCGTAGTTGCAGGTTATAATTCACCCCTCCACTTT. This translates into CASSVVAGYNSPLHF.

V is TRBV10-3 and J is TRBJ1-5; the D gene is possibly TRBD1 (5 bases). Per the germline V gene, CDR1 is ENHRY and CDR2 is SYGVKD. Between the trimmed V and J ends, which lost 0 bases and 4 bases, there was a span of 13 bases. The CDR3 is 16 amino acids. The CDR3 nucleotides are TGTGCCATCAGTGAGTCTGGGTCAGGGAGGAATCAGCCCCAGCATTTT. The encoded protein is CAISESGSGRNQPQHF.

The J gene is TRBJ1-3, the V gene TRBV18; D possibly corresponds to TRBD1 (5 bases). V dropped 4 bases and J dropped 0 bases, with 13 bases sitting between them. This CDR3 comprises 16 residues. Germline V CDR1 and CDR2: KGHSH, LQKENI. The CDR3 is CASSHGGPSSGNTIYF. Here the CDR3 DNA reads TGTGCCAGCTCACACGGGGGACCGAGCTCTGGAAACACCATATATTTT.